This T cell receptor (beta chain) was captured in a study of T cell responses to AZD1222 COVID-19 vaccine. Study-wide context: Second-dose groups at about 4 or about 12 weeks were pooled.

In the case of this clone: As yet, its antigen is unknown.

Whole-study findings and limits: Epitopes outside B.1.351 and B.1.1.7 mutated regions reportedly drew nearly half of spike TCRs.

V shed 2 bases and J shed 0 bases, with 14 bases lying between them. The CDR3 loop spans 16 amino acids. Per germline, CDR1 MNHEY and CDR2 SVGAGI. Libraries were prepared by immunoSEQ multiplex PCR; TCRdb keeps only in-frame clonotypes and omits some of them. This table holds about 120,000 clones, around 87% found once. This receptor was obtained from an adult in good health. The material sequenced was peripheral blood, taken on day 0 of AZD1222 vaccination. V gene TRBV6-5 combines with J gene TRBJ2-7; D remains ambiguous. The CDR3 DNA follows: TGTGCCAGCAGTTACACGGTGGGCCGGAGCTCCTACGAGCAGTACTTC. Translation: CASSYTVGRSSYEQYF.